The 10 T cell receptor beta chains below come from one sample, sequenced in a study of T-cell memory formation after mild COVID-19. From the 5' RACE reads, TCRdb called clonotypes with MiXCR, one entry per CDR3 protein. The repertoire holds hundreds of thousands of distinct CDR3 sequences, with nearly 25% as singletons. The material sequenced was PBMCs or a T cell subset sorted from them (not recorded which). The receptors stem from an adult woman who had mild COVID-19 (a few samples of this study predate the infection). Cell type and time point are not known.

There are a few counts of this clonotype. This chain uses TRBV6-5 with TRBJ1-2; D possibly corresponds to TRBD1 (5 bases). The CDR3 has 14 residues. V shed 2 bases and J shed 8 bases, with 15 bases lying between them. Germline V gene data show CDR1 as MNHEY and CDR2 as SVGAGI. CDR3 protein: CASSYQGGRRGYTF. The CDR3 region has the DNA TGTGCCAGCAGTTACCAGGGCGGCCGTCGGGGCTACACCTTC.

This clonotype was picked up a small number of times. The chain employs TRBV24-1 and TRBJ2-5; D unresolved. The V gene's germline CDR1 is KGHDR and CDR2 SFDVKD. This CDR3 contains 12 residues. Trimming shortened V by 3 bases and J by 4 bases, and 5 bases separated the two germline ends. The DNA for the CDR3 is TGTGCCACCAGTGATCCGGCAGAGACCCAGTACTTC. Translation: CATSDPAETQYF.

This clonotype has only a few counts. The chain has TRBV12-3 or TRBV12-4 and TRBJ2-1; 12 bases fit TRBD2. The CDR3 loop spans 15 amino acids. Trimming removed 6 bases from V and 2 bases from J; junction bases left unmatched: 2. The DNA for the CDR3 is TGTGCCAGCAGAGCTAGCGGGAGGGCCTACAATGAGCAGTTCTTC. Translating gives CASRASGRAYNEQFF.

This clonotype was detected a few times. The chain links TRBV7-3 to TRBJ2-1; TRBD2 matches 9 bases. J gave up 7 bases and V 8 bases, and 6 bases lay outside the gene matches. The CDR3 has 13 residues. From germline, CDR1 is SGHTA and CDR2 FQGTGA. This chain's CDR3 is CASSSGGINEQFF. CDR3 bases: TGTGCCAGCTCCAGCGGGGGGATAAATGAGCAGTTCTTC.

The chain links TRBV5-1 to TRBJ1-2; D unclear. There are 13 residues in the CDR3. With 0 bases removed from V and 8 bases from J, the gap between germline ends came to 11 bases. Germline CDR1 SGHRS, CDR2 YFSETQ. CDR3 DNA sequence: TGCGCCAGCAGCTTGGTTGGCGGGCGAGGCTACACCTTC. This codes for CASSLVGGRGYTF.

The J gene is TRBJ2-7, the V gene TRBV5-1, with TRBD1 matching over 11 bases. Germline CDR1 is SGHRS and CDR2 is YFSETQ. The CDR3 extends over 14 amino acids. Trimming took 4 bases from V and 4 from J; bases not matched to a gene: 4. In nucleotides, the CDR3 is TGCGCCAGCAGCCACGGGACAGGGGGGTACGAGCAGTACTTC. Translating gives CASSHGTGGYEQYF.

This rearrangement joins TRBV6-2 or TRBV6-3 to TRBJ1-1; D unresolved. Germline lookup yields CDR1 MNHEY and CDR2 SVGEGT. V was clipped by 6 bases and J by 3 bases, with 17 bases between them. There are 15 residues in the CDR3. CDR3 nucleotides: TGTGCCAGCAGGCCCGGGCGGGGATGGGACACTGAAGCTTTCTTT. Translation gives CASRPGRGWDTEAFF.

This clonotype appeared a few times. This sequence joins TRBV12-3 or TRBV12-4 and TRBJ2-1; a weak D match, TRBD1 (6 bases). Trimming pared 3 bases from V and 9 bases from J, leaving 12 bases between. This CDR3 spans 13 amino acids. CDR3 sequence (DNA): TGTGCCAGCAGTTTTATACAGGGTCTTGAGCAGTTCTTC. Encoded protein: CASSFIQGLEQFF.

The chain carries TRBV15 and TRBJ1-3, with no clear D. CDR3 length: 12 residues. V lost 8 bases and J 9 bases, leaving 14 bases between the germline ends. Germline-derived CDR1 and CDR2 are LNHNV and YYDKDF (reference sequence). The CDR3 sequence is CATGWTGSTIYF. CDR3 coding DNA: TGTGCCACCGGGTGGACCGGTAGCACCATATATTTT. The variable domain in full, with the rest retrieved from reference TRBV15 and TRBJ1-3, is DAMVIQNPRYQVTQFGKPVTLSCSQTLNHNVMYWYQQKSSQAPKLLFHYYDKDFNNEADTPDNFQSRRPNTSFCFLDIRSPGLGDTAMYLCATGWTGSTIYFGEGSWLTVV.

V usage is TRBV7-9 and J usage is TRBJ2-7, with a possible D match to TRBD1 (5 bases). V was clipped by 5 bases and J by 2 bases, with 16 bases between them. The CDR3 sequence is 15 residues long. The germline CDR1 and CDR2 sequences are SEHNR and FQNEAQ (reference sequence). CDR3 loop: CASSDWTQPTYEQYF. CDR3 bases: TGTGCCAGCAGCGACTGGACACAGCCTACCTACGAGCAGTACTTC.